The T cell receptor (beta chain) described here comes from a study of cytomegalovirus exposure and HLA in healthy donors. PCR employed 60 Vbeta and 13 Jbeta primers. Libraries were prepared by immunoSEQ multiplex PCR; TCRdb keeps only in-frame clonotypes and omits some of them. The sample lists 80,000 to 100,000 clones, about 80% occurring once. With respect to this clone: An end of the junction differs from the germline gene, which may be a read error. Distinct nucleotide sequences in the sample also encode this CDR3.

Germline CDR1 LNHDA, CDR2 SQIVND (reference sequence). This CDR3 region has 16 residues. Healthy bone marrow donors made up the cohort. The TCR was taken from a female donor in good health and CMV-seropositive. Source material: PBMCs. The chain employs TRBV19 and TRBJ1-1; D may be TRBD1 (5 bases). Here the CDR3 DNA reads TGTGCCAGTAGTATAGACAAAGACAGAATGAACACCGAAGCTTTCTTT. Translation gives CASSIDKDRMNTEAFF.